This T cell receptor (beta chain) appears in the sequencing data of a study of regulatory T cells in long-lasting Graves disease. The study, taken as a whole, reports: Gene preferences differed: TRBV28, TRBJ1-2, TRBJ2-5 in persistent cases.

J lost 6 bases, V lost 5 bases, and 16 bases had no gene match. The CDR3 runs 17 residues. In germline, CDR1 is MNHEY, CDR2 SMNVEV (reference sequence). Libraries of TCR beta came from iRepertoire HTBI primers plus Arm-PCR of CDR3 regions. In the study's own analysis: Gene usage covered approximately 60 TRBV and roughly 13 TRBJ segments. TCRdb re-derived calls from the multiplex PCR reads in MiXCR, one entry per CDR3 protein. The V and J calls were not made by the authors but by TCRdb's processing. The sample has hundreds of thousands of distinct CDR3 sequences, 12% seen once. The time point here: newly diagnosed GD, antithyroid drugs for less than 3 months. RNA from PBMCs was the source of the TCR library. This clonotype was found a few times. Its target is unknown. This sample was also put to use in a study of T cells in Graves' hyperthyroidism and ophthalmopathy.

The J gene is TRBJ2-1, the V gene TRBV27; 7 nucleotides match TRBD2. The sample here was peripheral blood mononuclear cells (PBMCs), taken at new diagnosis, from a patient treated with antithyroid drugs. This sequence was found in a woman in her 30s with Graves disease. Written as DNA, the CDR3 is TGTGCCAGCAGTCCTACCCCTACGGGAGGTGCCCGCAATGAGCAGTTCTTC. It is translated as CASSPTPTGGARNEQFF.